The 8 T cell receptor beta chains presented below share a single source sample, sequenced in a study of breast tumors, draining lymph nodes, adjacent tissues (dated by TCRdb to 2016 to 2018). The lymph node samples were taken from the axillary draining lymph nodes of breast cancer patients. The library was generated by multiplex PCR. For sequencing, an Illumina HiSeq 2000 was employed. TCRdb took the public reads, trimmed them with fastp at Q25, ran MiXCR for clone calling and kept in-frame beta chains. Rows are combined by CDR3 protein, so each entry shows the most common genes and DNA. A total of about 300,000 distinct CDR3 sequences appear in this sample, roughly 30% of them only once. The ten largest make up 1.1% of the sample. Sample: axillary lymph node tissue. Receptors originate from a female donor with breast cancer. Some clones in this sample may be carry-over from other donors' samples.

This clonotype was observed a few times. V and J are TRBV6-6 and TRBJ2-1; no reliable D call. The CDR3 contains 17 residues. Germline CDR1 reads MNHNY; CDR2 reads SVGAGI (reference sequence). Trimming left V 5 bases short and J 2 bases short, with 19 bases between. CDR3 residues: CASSLTDLIRPYNEQFF. CDR3 sequence (DNA): TGTGCCAGCAGTCTCACGGACCTCATAAGGCCCTACAATGAGCAGTTCTTC.

At least ten counts were recorded for this clonotype. The V and J genes are TRBV7-3 and TRBJ2-1, with 11 bases matching TRBD2. There are 15 residues in the CDR3. With 6 bases clipped from V and 9 bases from J, the junction kept 10 bases outside the gene matches. Germline loops: CDR1 SGHTA, CDR2 FQGTGA. CDR3: CASRERSGRATEQFF. DNA for the CDR3: TGTGCCAGCAGGGAGCGTAGCGGGAGGGCCACTGAGCAGTTCTTC.

This clonotype was observed many times. The chain recombines TRBV3-1 with TRBJ1-6; 7 bases align to TRBD1. CDR1 and CDR2 from the germline V gene are LGHDT and YNNKEL (reference sequence). Trimming at V came to 1 base and at J to 4 bases, leaving 4 bases not matched to a gene. The length of the CDR3 is 16 residues. The CDR3 sequence is CASSQGPGGYNSPLHF. Written as DNA, the CDR3 is TGTGCCAGCAGCCAAGGACCAGGGGGATATAATTCACCCCTCCACTTT.

This sequence joins TRBV20-1 and TRBJ1-1, with D possibly matching TRBD1 (5 bases). The V gene lost 2 bases and the J gene lost 7 bases, with 11 bases spanning the gap. CDR1 is DFQATT, CDR2 SNEGSKA, per germline (reference sequence). CDR3 length equals 12 residues. The CDR3 DNA reads as TGCAGTGCTAGATTTCAGGGTAATGAAGCTTTCTTT. Translating it yields CSARFQGNEAFF.

This clonotype has ten or more counts. The CDR3 is CASSPRDRGNYEQYF. CDR3 DNA: TGCGCCAGCAGCCCCCGGGACAGGGGCAACTACGAGCAGTACTTC. The V gene is TRBV5-1, the J gene TRBJ2-7, with 10 nucleotides matching TRBD1. This CDR3 is built from 15 residues. Unmatched junction bases numbered 7, after V lost 4 bases and J lost 3 bases. Looked up from germline, CDR1 is SGHRS and CDR2 is YFSETQ. The full variable domain, in which reference TRBV5-1 and TRBJ2-7 provide the parts outside the CDR3, is KAGVTQTPRYLIKTRGQQVTLSCSPISGHRSVSWYQQTPGQGLQFLFEYFSETQRNKGNFPGRFSGRQFSNSRSEMNVSTLELGDSALYLCASSPRDRGNYEQYFGPGTRLTVT.

This clonotype was seen a few times. The chain links TRBV28 to TRBJ2-3; TRBD2 agrees at 12 bases. V shed 6 bases, J shed 0 bases, and the junction held 4 bases outside the gene matches. The CDR3 length is 16 residues. CDR1 and CDR2 from the germline V gene are MDHEN and SYDVKM. The CDR3 DNA sequence: TGTGCCAGCAGCGGACTAGCGGGGCCTAGCACAGATACGCAGTATTTT. Amino acids: CASSGLAGPSTDTQYF. Full variable domain (missing parts from reference TRBV28 and TRBJ2-3): DVKVTQSSRYLVKRTGEKVFLECVQDMDHENMFWYRQDPGLGLRLIYFSYDVKMKEKGDIPEGYSVSREKKERFSLILESASTNQTSMYLCASSGLAGPSTDTQYFGPGTRLTVL.

The sample holds many counts of this clonotype. This chain uses TRBV6-2 or TRBV6-3 with TRBJ2-2, with D possibly matching TRBD1 (5 bases). CDR3 size: 11 residues. Germline CDR1 reads MNHEY; CDR2 reads SVGEGT. Trimming stripped 6 bases from V and 7 bases from J, with 6 bases between. The CDR3 nucleotides are TGTGCCAGCAGGGGGCACGGGGAGCTGTTTTTT. Translating it yields CASRGHGELFF.

The chain links TRBV9 to TRBJ1-4; no clear D gene. Trimming left V 0 bases short and J 5 bases short, with 17 bases between. This CDR3 has 17 residues. Germline-derived CDR1 and CDR2 are SGDLS and YYNGEE. The CDR3 coding sequence is TGTGCCAGCAGCGTAGGACTAGACGTGGGGTACAATGAAAAACTGTTTTTT. Protein: CASSVGLDVGYNEKLFF.